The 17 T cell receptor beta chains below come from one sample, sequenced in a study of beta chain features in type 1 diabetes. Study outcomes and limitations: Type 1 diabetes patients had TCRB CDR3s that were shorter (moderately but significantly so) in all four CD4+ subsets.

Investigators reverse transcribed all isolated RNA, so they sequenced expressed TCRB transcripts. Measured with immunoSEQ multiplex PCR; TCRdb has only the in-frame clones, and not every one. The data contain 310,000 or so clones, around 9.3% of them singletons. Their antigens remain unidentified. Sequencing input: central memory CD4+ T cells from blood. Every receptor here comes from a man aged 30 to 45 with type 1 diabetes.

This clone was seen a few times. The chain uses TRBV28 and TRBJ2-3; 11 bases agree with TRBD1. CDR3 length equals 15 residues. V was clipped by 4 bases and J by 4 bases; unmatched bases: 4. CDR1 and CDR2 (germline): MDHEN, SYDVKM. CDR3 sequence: CASSSPGQGADTQYF. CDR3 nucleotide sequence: TGTGCCAGCAGTTCGCCGGGACAGGGGGCAGATACGCAGTATTTT.

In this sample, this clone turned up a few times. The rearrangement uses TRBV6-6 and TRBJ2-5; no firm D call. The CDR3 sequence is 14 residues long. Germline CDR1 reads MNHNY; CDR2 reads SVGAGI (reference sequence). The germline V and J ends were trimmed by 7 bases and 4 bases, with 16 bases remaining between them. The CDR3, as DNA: TGTGCCAGCAACTCCCGGCCGGGTACAGAGACCCAGTACTTC. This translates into CASNSRPGTETQYF.

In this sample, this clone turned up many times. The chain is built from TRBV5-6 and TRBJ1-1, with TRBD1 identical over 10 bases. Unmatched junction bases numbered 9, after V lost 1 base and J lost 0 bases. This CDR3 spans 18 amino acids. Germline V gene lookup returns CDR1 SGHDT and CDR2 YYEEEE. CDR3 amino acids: CASSLLGGQGNLNTEAFF. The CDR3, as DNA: TGTGCCAGCAGCTTGCTTGGGGGACAGGGGAACTTGAACACTGAAGCTTTCTTT.

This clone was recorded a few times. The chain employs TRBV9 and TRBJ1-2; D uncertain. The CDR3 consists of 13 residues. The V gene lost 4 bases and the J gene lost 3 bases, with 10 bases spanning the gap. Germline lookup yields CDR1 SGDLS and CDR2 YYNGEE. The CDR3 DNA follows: TGTGCCAGCAGCCGTGGGGAAGACTATGGCTACACCTTC. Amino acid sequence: CASSRGEDYGYTF.

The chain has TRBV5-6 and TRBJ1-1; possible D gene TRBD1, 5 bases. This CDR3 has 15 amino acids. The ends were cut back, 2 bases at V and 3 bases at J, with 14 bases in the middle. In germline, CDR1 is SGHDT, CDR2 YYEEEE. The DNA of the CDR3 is TGTGCCAGCAGCTTTCCAGGGCAAGGAGACACTGAAGCTTTCTTT. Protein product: CASSFPGQGDTEAFF.

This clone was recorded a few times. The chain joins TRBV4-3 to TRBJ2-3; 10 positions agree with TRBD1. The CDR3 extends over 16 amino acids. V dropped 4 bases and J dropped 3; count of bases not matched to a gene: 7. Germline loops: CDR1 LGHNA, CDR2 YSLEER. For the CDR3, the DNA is TGCGCCAGCAGCCTCCGAGGACAGGGGGTTACAGATACGCAGTATTTT. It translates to CASSLRGQGVTDTQYF.

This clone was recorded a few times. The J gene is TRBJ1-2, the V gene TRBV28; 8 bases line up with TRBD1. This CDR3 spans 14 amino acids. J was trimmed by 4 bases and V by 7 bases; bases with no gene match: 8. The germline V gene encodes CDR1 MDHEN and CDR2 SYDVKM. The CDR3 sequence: CASIAGQESYGYTF. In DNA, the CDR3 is TGTGCCAGCATAGCGGGACAGGAAAGCTATGGCTACACCTTC.

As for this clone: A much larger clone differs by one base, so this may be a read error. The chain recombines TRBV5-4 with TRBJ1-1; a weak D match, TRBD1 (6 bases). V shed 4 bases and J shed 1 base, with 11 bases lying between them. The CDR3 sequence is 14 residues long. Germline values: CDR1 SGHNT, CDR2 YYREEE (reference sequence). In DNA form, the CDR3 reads TGTGCCAGCAGCCCGCCGGACAGGAACACTGAAGCTTTCTTT. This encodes CASSPPDRNTEAFF. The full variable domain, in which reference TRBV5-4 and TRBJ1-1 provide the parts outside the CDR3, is ETGVTQSPTHLIKTRGQQVTLRCSSQSGHNTVSWYQQALGQGPQFIFQYYREEENGRGNFPPRFSGLQFPNYSSELNVNALELDDSALYLCASSPPDRNTEAFFGQGTRLTVV.

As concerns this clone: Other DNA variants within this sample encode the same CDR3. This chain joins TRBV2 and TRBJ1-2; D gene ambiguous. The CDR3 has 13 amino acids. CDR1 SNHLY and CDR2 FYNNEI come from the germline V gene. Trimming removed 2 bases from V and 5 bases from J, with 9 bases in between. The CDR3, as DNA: TGTGCCAGCAGTGAACGCCAGTCGTATGGCTACACCTTC. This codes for CASSERQSYGYTF.

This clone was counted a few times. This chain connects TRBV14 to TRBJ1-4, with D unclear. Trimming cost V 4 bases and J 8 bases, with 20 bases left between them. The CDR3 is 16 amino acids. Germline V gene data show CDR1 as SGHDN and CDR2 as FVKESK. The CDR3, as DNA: TGTGCCAGCAGCCTGCCGCCGGGCCCCCCCCGCGAAAAACTGTTTTTT. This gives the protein CASSLPPGPPREKLFF.

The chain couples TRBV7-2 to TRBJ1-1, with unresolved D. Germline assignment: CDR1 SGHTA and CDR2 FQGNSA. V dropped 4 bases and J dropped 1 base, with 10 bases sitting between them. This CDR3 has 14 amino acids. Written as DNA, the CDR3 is TGTGCCAGCAGCTCGCAGGTGGGGAACACTGAAGCTTTCTTT. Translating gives CASSSQVGNTEAFF. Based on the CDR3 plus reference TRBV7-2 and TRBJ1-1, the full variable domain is GAGVSQSPSNKVTEKGKDVELRCDPISGHTALYWYRQSLGQGLEFLIYFQGNSAPDKSGLPSDRFSAERTGGSVSTLTIQRTQQEDSAVYLCASSSQVGNTEAFFGQGTRLTVV.

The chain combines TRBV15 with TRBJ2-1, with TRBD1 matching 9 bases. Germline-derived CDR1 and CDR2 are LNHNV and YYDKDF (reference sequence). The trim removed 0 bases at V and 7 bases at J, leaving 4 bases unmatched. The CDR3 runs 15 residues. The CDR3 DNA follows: TGTGCCACCAGCAGAGAAGACAGGGGGAGTAATGAGCAGTTCTTC. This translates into CATSREDRGSNEQFF.

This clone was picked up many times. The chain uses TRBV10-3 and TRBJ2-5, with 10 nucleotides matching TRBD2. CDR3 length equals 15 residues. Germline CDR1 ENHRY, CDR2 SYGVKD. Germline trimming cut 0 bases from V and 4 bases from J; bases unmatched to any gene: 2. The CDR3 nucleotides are TGTGCCATCAGTGAGTCAGCGGGGGGGCTAGAGACCCAGTACTTC. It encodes CAISESAGGLETQYF.

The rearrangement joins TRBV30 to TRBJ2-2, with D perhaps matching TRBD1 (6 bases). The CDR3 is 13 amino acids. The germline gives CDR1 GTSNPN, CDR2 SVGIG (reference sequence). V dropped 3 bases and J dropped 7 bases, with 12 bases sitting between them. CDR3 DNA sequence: TGTGCCTGGAGAAGGGGGTGGAACGGGGAGCTGTTTTTT. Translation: CAWRRGWNGELFF.

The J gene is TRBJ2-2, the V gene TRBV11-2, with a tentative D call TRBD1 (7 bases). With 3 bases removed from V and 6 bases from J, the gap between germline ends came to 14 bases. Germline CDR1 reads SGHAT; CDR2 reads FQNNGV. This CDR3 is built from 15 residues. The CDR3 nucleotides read TGTGCCAGCAGCTTGTACAGGGGAGGTGCCGGGGAGCTGTTTTTT. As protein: CASSLYRGGAGELFF.

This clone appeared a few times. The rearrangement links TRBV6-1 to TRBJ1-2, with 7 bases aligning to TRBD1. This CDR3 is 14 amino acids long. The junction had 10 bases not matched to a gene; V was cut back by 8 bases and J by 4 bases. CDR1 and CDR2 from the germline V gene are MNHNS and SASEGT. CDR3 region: CASLKTGSGYGYTF. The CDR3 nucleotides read TGTGCCAGCTTGAAGACAGGGAGCGGCTATGGCTACACCTTC.

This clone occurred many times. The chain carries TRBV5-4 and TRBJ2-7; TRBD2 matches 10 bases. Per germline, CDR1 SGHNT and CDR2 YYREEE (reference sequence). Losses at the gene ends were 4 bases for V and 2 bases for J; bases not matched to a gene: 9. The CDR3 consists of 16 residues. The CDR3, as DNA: TGTGCCAGCAGCGGGAGTAGCGGGGGGCGAACCTACGAGCAGTACTTC. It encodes CASSGSSGGRTYEQYF.